A selection of T cell receptor beta chains follows, all from one sample in a study of post-analysis software for immune sequencing data. MiXCR, run by TCRdb on the PCR reads, gives a single entry per CDR3 protein. This sample carries some 370,000 distinct CDR3 sequences, around 37% of them seen once, and the ten largest clones take about an eighth. The sequencing sample was made of blood. The origin of the receptors is a girl under 18 with multiple sclerosis. Both conserved end residues are trimmed from each CDR3. A D gene is named only where the DNA matches it firmly.

cdr3_aa: ASSTAGLAGVPYNEQF
j_call: TRBJ2-1
d_call: TRBD2
v_call: TRBV13

cdr3_aa: ASSRTTGQAEVTLY
j_call: TRBJ2-5
d_call: NA
v_call: TRBV5-1

cdr3_aa: ASRQPGGDEQF
j_call: TRBJ2-1
d_call: NA
v_call: TRBV7-2

cdr3_aa: ASSQGAPADEQY
j_call: TRBJ2-7
d_call: NA
v_call: TRBV4-3

cdr3_aa: ASSLDRVEAQY
j_call: TRBJ2-3
d_call: TRBD1
v_call: TRBV12-3/TRBV12-4

cdr3_aa: ASSLLDTNEGEQY
j_call: NA
d_call: NA
v_call: TRBV5-1

cdr3_aa: ASTYASRGGKQF
j_call: TRBJ2-1
d_call: TRBD1
v_call: TRBV6-2/TRBV6-3

cdr3_aa: ASSYSGGALQGEQY
j_call: TRBJ2-7
d_call: NA
v_call: TRBV6-5

cdr3_aa: ASISSSYEQY
j_call: TRBJ2-7
d_call: NA
v_call: TRBV28

cdr3_aa: SVRQGAETQY
j_call: TRBJ2-5
d_call: TRBD1
v_call: TRBV29-1

cdr3_aa: SARKQGDTEAF
j_call: TRBJ1-1
d_call: TRBD1
v_call: TRBV20-1

cdr3_aa: ASSLTGVNNNEQF
j_call: TRBJ2-1
d_call: NA
v_call: TRBV7-3

cdr3_aa: ASRVDQGTTEAF
j_call: TRBJ1-1
d_call: NA
v_call: TRBV2

cdr3_aa: ASSSPGAGETQY
j_call: TRBJ2-5
d_call: NA
v_call: TRBV7-2

cdr3_aa: ASSQTRGWSTDTQY
j_call: TRBJ2-3
d_call: TRBD1
v_call: TRBV4-1

cdr3_aa: ATSDGKVHSPQETQY
j_call: TRBJ2-5
d_call: NA
v_call: TRBV28

cdr3_aa: ASSFFASPRGGELF
j_call: TRBJ2-2
d_call: NA
v_call: TRBV6-5

cdr3_aa: ASSSTDRAGISLATNEKLF
j_call: TRBJ1-4
d_call: TRBD1
v_call: TRBV5-1

cdr3_aa: ASWDRGREQY
j_call: NA
d_call: TRBD1
v_call: TRBV6-6

cdr3_aa: SARDRGSYNSPLH
j_call: TRBJ1-6
d_call: NA
v_call: TRBV20-1

cdr3_aa: ASSLFLQEGWETQY
j_call: TRBJ2-5
d_call: NA
v_call: TRBV7-2

cdr3_aa: AISDEGGDNEQF
j_call: TRBJ2-1
d_call: TRBD2
v_call: TRBV10-3

cdr3_aa: ASSLSVQPADTQY
j_call: TRBJ2-3
d_call: NA
v_call: TRBV5-1

cdr3_aa: ASSFTRDSYEQY
j_call: TRBJ2-7
d_call: NA
v_call: TRBV5-1

cdr3_aa: SVGSNEQY
j_call: TRBJ2-7
d_call: NA
v_call: TRBV29-1

cdr3_aa: AGSLGGQNPHGSTETEAF
j_call: TRBJ1-1
d_call: TRBD1
v_call: TRBV9

cdr3_aa: SARGTVNSPLH
j_call: TRBJ1-6
d_call: NA
v_call: TRBV20-1

cdr3_aa: SVDFYSYNEQF
j_call: TRBJ2-1
d_call: NA
v_call: TRBV29-1

cdr3_aa: ASSRSYQETQY
j_call: TRBJ2-5
d_call: NA
v_call: TRBV19

cdr3_aa: AWSSPSGYT
j_call: TRBJ1-2
d_call: NA
v_call: TRBV30

cdr3_aa: ASSSTGGNTEAF
j_call: TRBJ1-1
d_call: TRBD1
v_call: TRBV5-6

cdr3_aa: ASSLGSPSYEQY
j_call: NA
d_call: NA
v_call: TRBV13

cdr3_aa: ASSPRALNTEAF
j_call: TRBJ1-1
d_call: NA
v_call: TRBV7-9

cdr3_aa: ASSQGLAGEDTQY
j_call: TRBJ2-3
d_call: TRBD2
v_call: TRBV4-1

cdr3_aa: ASSHDISYNEQF
j_call: TRBJ2-1
d_call: NA
v_call: TRBV6-5

cdr3_aa: ASSLGDLRDQY
j_call: TRBJ2-5
d_call: NA
v_call: TRBV7-6

cdr3_aa: ASSLRGVSNQPQH
j_call: TRBJ1-5
d_call: NA
v_call: TRBV4-1

cdr3_aa: ASSPSLAGDNEQF
j_call: TRBJ2-1
d_call: TRBD2
v_call: TRBV18

cdr3_aa: ASGRAGGQGDTQY
j_call: TRBJ2-3
d_call: TRBD2
v_call: TRBV6-6

cdr3_aa: ASKRPPMGEQY
j_call: TRBJ2-7
d_call: NA
v_call: TRBV2

cdr3_aa: ASSPGVGQPQH
j_call: TRBJ1-5
d_call: NA
v_call: TRBV7-9

cdr3_aa: ASSFPGPEQF
j_call: TRBJ2-1
d_call: NA
v_call: TRBV28

cdr3_aa: ASRRDGFYYEQY
j_call: TRBJ2-7
d_call: NA
v_call: TRBV10-1

cdr3_aa: ASSSGTATGKGYT
j_call: TRBJ1-2
d_call: NA
v_call: TRBV28

cdr3_aa: ASRQQGGTEAF
j_call: TRBJ1-1
d_call: TRBD1
v_call: TRBV5-1